This T cell receptor beta chain was retrieved from a study of neurological immune-mediated disorders. Each TCR transcript was tagged with a 10-nucleotide random UMI during 5'RACE. TCRdb re-analysed the 5' RACE reads in MiXCR, keeping a single row per CDR3 protein. This repertoire shows approximately 26,000 distinct CDR3 sequences, 2.5% to 4% found once; its top ten account for approximately 6.7%. There are many counts of this clonotype. Germline CDR1 SGHRS, CDR2 YFSETQ. After removal of 0 bases from V and 3 bases from J, the junction contained 6 bases not matched to a gene. The CDR3 totals 15 residues.

The sequencing input was PBMCs. The sequence derives from a woman aged 30 to 39 with multiple sclerosis. The chain recombines TRBV5-1 with TRBJ2-7; 7 nucleotides align to TRBD2. The CDR3 DNA sequence: TGCGCCAGCAGCTTGGGTCTAGCGGACTACTACGAGCAGTACTTC. Residues: CASSLGLADYYEQYF.